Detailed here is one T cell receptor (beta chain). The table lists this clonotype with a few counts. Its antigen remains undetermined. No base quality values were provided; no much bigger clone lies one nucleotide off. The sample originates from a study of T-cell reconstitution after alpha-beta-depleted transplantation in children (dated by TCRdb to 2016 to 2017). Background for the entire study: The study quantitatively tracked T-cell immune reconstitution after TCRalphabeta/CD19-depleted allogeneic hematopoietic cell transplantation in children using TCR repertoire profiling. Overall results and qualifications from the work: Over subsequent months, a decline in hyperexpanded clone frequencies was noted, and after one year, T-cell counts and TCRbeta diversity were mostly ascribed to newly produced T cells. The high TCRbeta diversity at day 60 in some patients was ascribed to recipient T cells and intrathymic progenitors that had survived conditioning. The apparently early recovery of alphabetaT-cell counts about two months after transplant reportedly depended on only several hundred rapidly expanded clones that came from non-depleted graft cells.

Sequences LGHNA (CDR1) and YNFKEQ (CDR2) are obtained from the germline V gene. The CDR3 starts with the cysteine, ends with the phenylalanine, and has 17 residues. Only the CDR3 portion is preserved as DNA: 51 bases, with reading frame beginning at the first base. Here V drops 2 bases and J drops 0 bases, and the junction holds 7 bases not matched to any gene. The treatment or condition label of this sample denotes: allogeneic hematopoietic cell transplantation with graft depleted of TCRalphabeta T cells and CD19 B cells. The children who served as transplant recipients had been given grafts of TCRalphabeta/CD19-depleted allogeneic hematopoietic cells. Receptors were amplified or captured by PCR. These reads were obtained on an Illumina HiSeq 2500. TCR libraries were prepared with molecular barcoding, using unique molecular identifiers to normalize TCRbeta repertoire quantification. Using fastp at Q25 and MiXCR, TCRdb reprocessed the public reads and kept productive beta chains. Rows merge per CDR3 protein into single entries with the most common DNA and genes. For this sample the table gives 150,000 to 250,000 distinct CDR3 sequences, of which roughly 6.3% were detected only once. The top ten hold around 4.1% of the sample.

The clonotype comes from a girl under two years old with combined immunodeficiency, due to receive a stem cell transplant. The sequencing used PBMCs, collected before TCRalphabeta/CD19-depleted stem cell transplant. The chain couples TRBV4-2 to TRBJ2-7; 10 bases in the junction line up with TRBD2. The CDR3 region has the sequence CASSQLSLAGSSYEQYF. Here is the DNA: TGTGCCAGCAGCCAATTGTCACTAGCGGGAAGCTCCTACGAGCAGTACTTC.